Listed below are T cell receptor beta chains from one sample, sequenced in a study of CD8+CD57+ T cells in acquired aplastic anemia. Via MiXCR, TCRdb re-called the reads, giving one row per CDR3 protein. The sample yields 270,000 or so distinct CDR3 sequences, roughly 82% seen once. Material: sorted CD4+, CD8+, or CD8+CD57+ T cells (not recorded which) from PBMCs. The receptors originated from a human donor with aplastic anemia. Both conserved end residues are part of each CDR3. Fields, in order: V gene, clone size, J gene, D gene, CDR3 DNA, CDR3 protein. The D gene is left open where the match is weak. Rows may omit the clone size; those that give it use once, few, many or a size class.

TRBV13,-,TRBJ1-3,TRBD1,TGTGCCAGCAGCTCAGGGGGGGCAGCTGGAAACACCATATATTTT,CASSSGGAAGNTIYF
TRBV7-8,-,TRBJ2-5,TRBD2,TGTGCCAGCAGCTTTCCGGGGGGTCCCGATACGCAGGAGACCCAGTACTTC,CASSFPGGPDTQETQYF
TRBV9,-,TRBJ2-3,-,TGTGCCAGCAGCGTACTAGGAGCGGCCGATGCGCAGTATTTT,CASSVLGAADAQYF
TRBV7-9,-,TRBJ1-1,-,TGTGCCAGCAGCTTAGTACCCGGGGAGCAGATTTTTGGATTCTTT,CASSLVPGEQIFGFF
TRBV7-9,-,TRBJ2-3,-,TGTGCCAGCAGCTTGGTTAGTGGGAGGTCGGATACGCAGTATTTT,CASSLVSGRSDTQYF
TRBV7-8,-,TRBJ2-3,-,TGTGCCAGCGGCGAATCGGCTGATCCCGATTCGCAGTATTTT,CASGESADPDSQYF
TRBV9,-,TRBJ2-5,-,TGTGCCACCAGCGGAGGCAGCGCGGAAGCGACCCAGTACTTC,CATSGGSAEATQYF
TRBV20-1,-,TRBJ1-2,-,TGCAGTGCCCGCTCTGGGATATCGGGTGGCTACACCTTC,CSARSGISGGYTF
TRBV7-3,-,TRBJ2-5,-,TGTGCCACCAGCTGGACCAGCGGGCAAGAGACCCAGTACTTC,CATSWTSGQETQYF
TRBV7-4,-,TRBJ2-1,-,TGTGCCAGCAGCTTGGGGGAGAGCACCTACAATGAGCAGTTCTTC,CASSLGESTYNEQFF
TRBV19,-,TRBJ1-6,-,TGTGCCAGTAGTATGGGGAGGGAATCCTATAATGAGCACCTCCTCTTT,CASSMGRESYNEHLLF
TRBV7-3,-,TRBJ1-2,-,TGTGCCAGCAGCTGGGAAGAGGGCGCAAACGATGACTACACCTTC,CASSWEEGANDDYTF
TRBV7-9,-,TRBJ2-3,-,TGTGCCAGCAGCCTCGTACCCGGGGAGCTGGTTTCTCGGTATTTT,CASSLVPGELVSRYF
TRBV13,-,TRBJ2-7,-,TGTGCCAGCAGCTTTCGGGGGACAGCTGGGGAGCAGTACTTC,CASSFRGTAGEQYF
TRBV7-9,-,TRBJ2-1,-,-,CASSLQPGELFFGQFF
TRBV20-1,-,TRBJ2-3,TRBD2,TGCAGTGCTAGAGGGACTAGCGGGGTCCATACGCAGTATTTT,CSARGTSGVHTQYF
TRBV5-4,-,TRBJ1-2,TRBD1,TGTGCCAGCAGCTTTACTAGCGGGACAGGCGGCTATGGCTACACCTTC,CASSFTSGTGGYGYTF
TRBV11-3,-,TRBJ1-1,-,TGTGCCAGCAGCTTAACGAAGCGGGGGAACACTGAAGCTTTCTTT,CASSLTKRGNTEAFF
TRBV7-2,once,TRBJ2-5,-,TGTGCCAGCAGCTTGGGGGCGCCCGACCAGTACTTT,CASSLGAPDQYF
TRBV7-2,-,TRBJ2-6,TRBD2,TGTGCCAGCAGCTTTCAAAGAAGCGGGGGGGGCAACGAGCTGACTTTC,CASSFQRSGGGNELTF
TRBV9,-,TRBJ2-5,-,TGTGCCACCAGCGGATGCAGCGGGCAAGAGACCGAGTACTTC,CATSGCSGQETEYF
TRBV19,many,TRBJ2-1,-,TGTGCCAGTAGTATAGGACAGTCGTCCTACAATGAGCAGTTCTTC,CASSIGQSSYNEQFF
TRBV7-9,-,TRBJ1-6,-,TGCGCCAGCAGCCAAGATGGGGCAGAGAATTCACCCCTCCGCTTT,CASSQDGAENSPLRF
TRBV7-8,-,TRBJ2-1,TRBD1,TGTGCCAGCAGCTTTCATCCTGCTGGGACAGCCCTTTTC,CASSFHPAGTALF
TRBV7-9,-,TRBJ1-2,TRBD1,TGTGCCGGACAGGGGGATAGGGAGACCCAGGACTTCGGGTTC,CAGQGDRETQDFGF
TRBV2,-,TRBJ2-1,TRBD1,TGTGCCAGCGATCGGACAGGGGTGAACAATGAGCAGTTCTTC,CASDRTGVNNEQFF
TRBV9,-,TRBJ2-5,-,TGTGCCACCAGCAGCGGCTCAGGGCAGGAGATCGAGTACTTC,CATSSGSGQEIEYF
TRBV14,-,TRBJ1-2,-,TGTGCCAGCAGCCAAGACAGGCTCGTATATGGCTACACCTTC,CASSQDRLVYGYTF
TRBV9,once,TRBJ2-1,TRBD2,TGTGCCAGCAGCGAAGGACTAGCAGACACTCAGGCTGAGCAGTTCTTC,CASSEGLADTQAEQFF
TRBV24-1,few,TRBJ2-3,TRBD2,TGTGCCACCAGTGTACTAGCGGGAGACGATACGCAGTATTTT,CATSVLAGDDTQYF
TRBV7-2,-,TRBJ2-3,-,TGTGCCAGCAGCTTAGAGGGAGACCCCACAACGCAGTCTTTT,CASSLEGDPTTQSF
TRBV25-1,-,TRBJ2-7,-,TGTGCCAGCGGGGAAGGTGTCACAGATAAGCAGTACTTC,CASGEGVTDKQYF
TRBV2,-,TRBJ2-4,-,TGTGCCAGCGGAGGAGGGGGCACCATTACGCAGTACTTC,CASGGGGTITQYF
TRBV7-3,once,TRBJ1-1,-,TGTGCCGGCAAGAAATGGTCGGACACTGAAGCTGTCTTT,CAGKKWSDTEAVF
TRBV10-3,-,TRBJ1-2,TRBD1,TGTGCCAGCGTACCTGTAGGGGGCGCGTTGTTTGGCTACACCTTC,CASVPVGGALFGYTF
TRBV7-9,-,TRBJ1-2,-,TGTGCCGGCCGCGTGGAGAGGGACGGGCACGTATGCGGCTACACCTTC,CAGRVERDGHVCGYTF
TRBV7-3,-,TRBJ2-3,-,TGTGCCAGCAGCGTAGGTCCAGATACGCCGTCTTTT,CASSVGPDTPSF
TRBV7-2,-,TRBJ2-5,-,TGTGCCAGCAGCTTAGCACGGGGCGCCGACTATGGCTACTACTTC,CASSLARGADYGYYF
TRBV7-9,-,TRBJ2-4,TRBD2,TGTGCCAGCGGCGGTCATAGAAACGGGGGGTGCTTC,CASGGHRNGGCF
TRBV5-5,-,TRBJ1-5,-,TGTGCCAGCAGCTTGGGGCAGGGACGACAGCCCCAGCATTTT,CASSLGQGRQPQHF
TRBV5-6,-,TRBJ2-5,-,TGTGCCAGCAGCCCCCGACAGGGATGGGGGGACGGTCACGAGACCCAGTACTTC,CASSPRQGWGDGHETQYF
TRBV9,-,TRBJ2-5,-,TGTGCCAGCAGCGTCACGGCGGGGGCACAAGAGACCCAGTACTTC,CASSVTAGAQETQYF
TRBV19,-,TRBJ1-2,-,TGTGCCAGTAGGACGGGGGACATCGTAGGTGGCTACACCTTC,CASRTGDIVGGYTF